Below, one TCR beta chain is given with its context. This record comes from a study of blood T cell repertoires in COVID-19. Across the study: Specimens from acute and convalescent COVID-19 originated in the United States, Italy and Spain.

Looked up from germline, CDR1 is SGHTA and CDR2 is FQGNSA. CDR3 length: 14 residues. V shed 4 bases and J 5 bases; nucleotides not matched to a gene: 4. Libraries were prepared by immunoSEQ multiplex PCR; TCRdb keeps only in-frame clonotypes and omits some of them. In the table there are roughly 49,000 clones, 87% of which are singletons. The sequencing input was peripheral blood. This TCR derives from a middle-aged man with active COVID-19. The chain has TRBV7-2 and TRBJ2-5, with 10 bases lining up with TRBD2. CDR3 DNA sequence: TGTGCCAGCAGCTCTAGCGGGAGCTGGGAGACCCAGTACTTC. This codes for CASSSSGSWETQYF.